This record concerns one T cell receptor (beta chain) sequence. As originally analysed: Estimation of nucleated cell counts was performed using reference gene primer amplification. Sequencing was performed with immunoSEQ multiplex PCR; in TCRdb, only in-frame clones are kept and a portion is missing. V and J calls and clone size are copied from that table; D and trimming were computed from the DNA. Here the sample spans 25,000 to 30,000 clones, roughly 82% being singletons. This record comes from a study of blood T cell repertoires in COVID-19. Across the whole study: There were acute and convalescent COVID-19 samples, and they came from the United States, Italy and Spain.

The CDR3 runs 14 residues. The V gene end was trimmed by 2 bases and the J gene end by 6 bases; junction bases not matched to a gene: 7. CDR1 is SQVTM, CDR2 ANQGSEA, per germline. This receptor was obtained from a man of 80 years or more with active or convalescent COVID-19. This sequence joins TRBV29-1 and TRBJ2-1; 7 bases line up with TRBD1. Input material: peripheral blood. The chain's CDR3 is CSVEKGRQGNEQFF. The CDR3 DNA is TGCAGCGTTGAAAAAGGGCGACAGGGCAATGAGCAGTTCTTC.